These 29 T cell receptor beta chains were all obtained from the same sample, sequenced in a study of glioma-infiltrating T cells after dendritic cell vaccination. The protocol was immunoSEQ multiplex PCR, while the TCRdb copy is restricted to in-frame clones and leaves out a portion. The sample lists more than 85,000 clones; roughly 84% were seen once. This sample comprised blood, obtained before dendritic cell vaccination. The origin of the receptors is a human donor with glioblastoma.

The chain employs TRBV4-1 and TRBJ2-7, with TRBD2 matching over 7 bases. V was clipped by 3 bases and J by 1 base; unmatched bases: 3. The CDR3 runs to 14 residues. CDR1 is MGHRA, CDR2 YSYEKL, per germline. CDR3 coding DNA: TGCGCCAGCAGCCATGCGGGAGATTCCTACGAGCAGTACTTC. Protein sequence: CASSHAGDSYEQYF.

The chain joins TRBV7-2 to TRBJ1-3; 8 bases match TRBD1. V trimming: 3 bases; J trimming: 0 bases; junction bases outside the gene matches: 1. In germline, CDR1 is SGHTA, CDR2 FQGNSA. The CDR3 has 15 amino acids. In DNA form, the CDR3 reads TGTGCCAGCAGCTTTGACAGGGGCTCTGGAAACACCATATATTTT. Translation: CASSFDRGSGNTIYF.

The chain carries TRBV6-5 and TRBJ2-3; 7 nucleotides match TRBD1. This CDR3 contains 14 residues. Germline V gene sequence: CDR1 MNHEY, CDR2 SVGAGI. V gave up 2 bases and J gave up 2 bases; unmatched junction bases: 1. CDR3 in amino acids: CASSYGTATDTQYF. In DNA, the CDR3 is TGTGCCAGCAGTTACGGGACAGCCACAGATACGCAGTATTTT.

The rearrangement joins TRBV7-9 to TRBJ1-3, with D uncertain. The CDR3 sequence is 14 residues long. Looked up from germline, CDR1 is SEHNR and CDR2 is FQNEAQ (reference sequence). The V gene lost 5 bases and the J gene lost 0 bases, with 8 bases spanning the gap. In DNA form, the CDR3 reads TGTGCCAGCAGCCCGGGAGTCTCTGGAAACACCATATATTTT. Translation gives CASSPGVSGNTIYF.

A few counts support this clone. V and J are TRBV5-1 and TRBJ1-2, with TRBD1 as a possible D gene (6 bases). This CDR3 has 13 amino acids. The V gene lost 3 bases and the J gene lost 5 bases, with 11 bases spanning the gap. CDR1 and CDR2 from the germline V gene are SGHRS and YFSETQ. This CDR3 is CASSSGVGYGYTF. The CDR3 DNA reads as TGCGCCAGCAGCTCAGGGGTGGGTTATGGCTACACCTTC.

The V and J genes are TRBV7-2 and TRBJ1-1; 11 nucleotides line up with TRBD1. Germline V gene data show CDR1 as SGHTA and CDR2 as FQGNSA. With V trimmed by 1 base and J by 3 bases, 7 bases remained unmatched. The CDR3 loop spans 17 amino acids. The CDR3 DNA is TGTGCCAGCAGCTTAGTAGGACAGGGGGCGATTCACACTGAAGCTTTCTTT. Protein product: CASSLVGQGAIHTEAFF.

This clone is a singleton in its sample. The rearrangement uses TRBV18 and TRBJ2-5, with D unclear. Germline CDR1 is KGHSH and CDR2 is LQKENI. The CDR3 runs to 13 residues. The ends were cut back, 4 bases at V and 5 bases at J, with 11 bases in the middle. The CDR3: CASSLNLVETQYF. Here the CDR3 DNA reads TGTGCCAGCTCACTGAACTTGGTGGAGACCCAGTACTTC.

The CDR3 DNA follows: TGCGCCAGCAGCCAAATGACTAGCGGGAGTACCTCGGGGAACGAGCAGTACTTC. Its protein product is CASSQMTSGSTSGNEQYF. The J gene is TRBJ2-7, the V gene TRBV4-1; 12 nucleotides agree with TRBD2. Unmatched junction bases numbered 13, after V lost 2 bases and J lost 5 bases. The CDR3 extends over 18 amino acids. The germline gives CDR1 MGHRA, CDR2 YSYEKL.

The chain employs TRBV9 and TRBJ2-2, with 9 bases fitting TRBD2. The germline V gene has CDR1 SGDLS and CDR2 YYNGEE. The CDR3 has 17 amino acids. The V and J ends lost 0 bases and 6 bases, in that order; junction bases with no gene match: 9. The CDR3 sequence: CASSVGGTSLLPGELFF. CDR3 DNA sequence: TGTGCCAGCAGCGTAGGTGGGACTAGCTTACTACCCGGGGAGCTGTTTTTT.

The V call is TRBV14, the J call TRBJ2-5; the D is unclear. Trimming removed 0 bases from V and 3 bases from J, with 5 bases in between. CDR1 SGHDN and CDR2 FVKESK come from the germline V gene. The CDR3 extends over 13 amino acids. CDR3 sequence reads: CASSQENKETQYF. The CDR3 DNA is TGTGCCAGCAGCCAAGAAAACAAAGAGACCCAGTACTTC.

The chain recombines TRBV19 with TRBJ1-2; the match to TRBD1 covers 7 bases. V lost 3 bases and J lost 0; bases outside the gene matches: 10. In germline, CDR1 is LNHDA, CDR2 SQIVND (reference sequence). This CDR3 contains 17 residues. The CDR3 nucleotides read TGTGCCAGTAGTATTCGCGGCAGGGGGAGGACTAACTATGGCTACACCTTC. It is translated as CASSIRGRGRTNYGYTF. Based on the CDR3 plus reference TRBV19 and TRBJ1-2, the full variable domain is DGGITQSPKYLFRKEGQNVTLSCEQNLNHDAMYWYRQDPGQGLRLIYYSQIVNDFQKGDIAEGYSVSREKKESFPLTVTSAQKNPTAFYLCASSIRGRGRTNYGYTFGSGTRLTVV.

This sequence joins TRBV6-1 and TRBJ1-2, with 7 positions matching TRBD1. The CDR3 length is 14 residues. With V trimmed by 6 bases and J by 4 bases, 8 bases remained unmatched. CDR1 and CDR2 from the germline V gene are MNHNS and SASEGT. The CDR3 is CASRRQGRAYGYTF. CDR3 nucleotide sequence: TGTGCCAGCAGAAGACAGGGAAGGGCCTATGGCTACACCTTC.

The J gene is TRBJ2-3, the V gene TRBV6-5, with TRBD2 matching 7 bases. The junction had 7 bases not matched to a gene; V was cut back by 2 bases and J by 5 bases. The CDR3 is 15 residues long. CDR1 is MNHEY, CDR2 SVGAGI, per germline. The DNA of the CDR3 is TGTGCCAGCAGTTACGGGGGGGGGAGTGGAGATACGCAGTATTTT. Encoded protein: CASSYGGGSGDTQYF.

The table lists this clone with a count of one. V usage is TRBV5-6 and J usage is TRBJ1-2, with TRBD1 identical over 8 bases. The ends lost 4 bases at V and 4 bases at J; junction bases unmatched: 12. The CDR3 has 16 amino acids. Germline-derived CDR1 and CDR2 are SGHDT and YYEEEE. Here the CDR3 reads CASSPAGQASGYGYTF. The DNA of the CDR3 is TGTGCCAGCAGCCCGGCGGGACAGGCGTCTGGCTATGGCTACACCTTC.

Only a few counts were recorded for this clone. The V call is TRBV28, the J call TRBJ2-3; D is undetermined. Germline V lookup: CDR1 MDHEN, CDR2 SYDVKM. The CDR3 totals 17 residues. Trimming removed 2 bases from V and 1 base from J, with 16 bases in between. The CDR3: CASSLPLTATRTDTQYF. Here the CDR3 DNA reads TGTGCCAGCAGTTTACCCCTAACAGCTACACGCACAGATACGCAGTATTTT.

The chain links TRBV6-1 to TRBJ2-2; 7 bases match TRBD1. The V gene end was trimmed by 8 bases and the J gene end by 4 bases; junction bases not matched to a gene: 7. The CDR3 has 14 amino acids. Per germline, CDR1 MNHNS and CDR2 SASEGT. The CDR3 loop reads CASSRAGGTGELFF. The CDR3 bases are TGTGCCAGCTCTCGGGCAGGGGGCACCGGGGAGCTGTTTTTT.

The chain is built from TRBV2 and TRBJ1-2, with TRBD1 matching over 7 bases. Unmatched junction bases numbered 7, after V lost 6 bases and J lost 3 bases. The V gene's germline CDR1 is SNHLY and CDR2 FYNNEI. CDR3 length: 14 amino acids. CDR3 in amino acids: CASSEGAGYYGYTF. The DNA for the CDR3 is TGTGCCAGCAGCGAGGGGGCAGGGTACTATGGCTACACCTTC.

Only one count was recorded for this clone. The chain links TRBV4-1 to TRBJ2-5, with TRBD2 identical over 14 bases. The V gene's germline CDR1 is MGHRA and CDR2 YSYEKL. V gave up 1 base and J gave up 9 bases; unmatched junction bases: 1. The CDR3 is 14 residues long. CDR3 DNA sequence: TGCGCCAGCAGCCAAGGACTAGCGGGGGGGCCCCAGTACTTC. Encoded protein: CASSQGLAGGPQYF.

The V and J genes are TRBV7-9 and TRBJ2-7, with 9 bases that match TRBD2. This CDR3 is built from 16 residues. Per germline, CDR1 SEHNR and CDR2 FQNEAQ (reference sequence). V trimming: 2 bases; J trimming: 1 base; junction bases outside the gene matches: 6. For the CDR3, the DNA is TGTGCCAGCAGCTTACTTAGCGGGAGCTGGTCCTACGAGCAGTACTTC. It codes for CASSLLSGSWSYEQYF.

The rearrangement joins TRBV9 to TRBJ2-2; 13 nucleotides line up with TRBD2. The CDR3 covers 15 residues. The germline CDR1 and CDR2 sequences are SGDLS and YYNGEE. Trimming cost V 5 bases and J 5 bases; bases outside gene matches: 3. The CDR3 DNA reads TGTGCCAGCAGAGGGACTAGCGGGGCTACCGGGGAGCTGTTTTTT. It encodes CASRGTSGATGELFF.

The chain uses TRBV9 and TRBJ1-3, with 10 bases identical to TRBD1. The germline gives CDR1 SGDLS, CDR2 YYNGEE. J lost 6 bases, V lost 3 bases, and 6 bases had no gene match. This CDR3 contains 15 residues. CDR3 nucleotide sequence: TGTGCCAGCAGCGAGGGACAGGGGTGGGAAAACACCATATATTTT. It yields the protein CASSEGQGWENTIYF.

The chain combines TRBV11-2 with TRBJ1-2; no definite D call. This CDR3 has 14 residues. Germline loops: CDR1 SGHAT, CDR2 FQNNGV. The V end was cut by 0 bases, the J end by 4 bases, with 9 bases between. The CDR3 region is CASSLEGSIYGYTF. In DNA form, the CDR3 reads TGTGCCAGCAGCTTAGAGGGCAGCATCTATGGCTACACCTTC.

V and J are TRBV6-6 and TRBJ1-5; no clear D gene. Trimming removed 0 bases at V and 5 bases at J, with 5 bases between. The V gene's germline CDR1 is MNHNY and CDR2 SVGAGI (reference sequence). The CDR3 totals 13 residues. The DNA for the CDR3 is TGTGCCAGCAGTTACTCGCGCGATCAGCCCCAGCATTTT. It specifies CASSYSRDQPQHF.

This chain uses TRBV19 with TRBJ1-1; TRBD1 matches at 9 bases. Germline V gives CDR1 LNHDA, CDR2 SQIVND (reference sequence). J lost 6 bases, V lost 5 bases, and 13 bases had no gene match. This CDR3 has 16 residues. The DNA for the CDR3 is TGTGCCAGTAGTCCGAGGACAGGGGTGAGTACTCCTGAAGCTTTCTTT. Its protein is CASSPRTGVSTPEAFF.

The CDR3 loop is CASSLVAGGDIQYF. The CDR3 DNA reads TGTGCCAGCAGCTTGGTGGCAGGGGGTGACATTCAGTACTTC. V is TRBV5-6 and J is TRBJ2-4, with TRBD1 matching 7 bases. The ends lost 0 bases at V and 8 bases at J; junction bases unmatched: 5. Germline CDR1 SGHDT, CDR2 YYEEEE. This CDR3 has 14 amino acids.

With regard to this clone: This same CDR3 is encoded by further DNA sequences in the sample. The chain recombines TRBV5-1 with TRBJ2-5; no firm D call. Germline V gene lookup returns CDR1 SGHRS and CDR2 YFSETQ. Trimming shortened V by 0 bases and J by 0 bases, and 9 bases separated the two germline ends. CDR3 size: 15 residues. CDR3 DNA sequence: TGCGCCAGCAGCTTGGGACAAGGCGACCAAGAGACCCAGTACTTC. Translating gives CASSLGQGDQETQYF.

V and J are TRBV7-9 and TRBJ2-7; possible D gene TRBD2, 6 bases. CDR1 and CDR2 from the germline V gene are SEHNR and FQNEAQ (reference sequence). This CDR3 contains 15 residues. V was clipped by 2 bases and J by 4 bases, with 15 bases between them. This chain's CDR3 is CASSLSFAGPYEQYF. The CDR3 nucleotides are TGTGCCAGCAGCTTATCCTTTGCGGGACCGTACGAGCAGTACTTC.

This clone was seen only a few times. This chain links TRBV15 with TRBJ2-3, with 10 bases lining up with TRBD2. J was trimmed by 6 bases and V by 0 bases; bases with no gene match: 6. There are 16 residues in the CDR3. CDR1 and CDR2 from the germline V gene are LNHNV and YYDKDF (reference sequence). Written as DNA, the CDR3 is TGTGCCACCAGCAGAGATAGGAGCGGGGGGGCGGATACGCAGTATTTT. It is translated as CATSRDRSGGADTQYF.

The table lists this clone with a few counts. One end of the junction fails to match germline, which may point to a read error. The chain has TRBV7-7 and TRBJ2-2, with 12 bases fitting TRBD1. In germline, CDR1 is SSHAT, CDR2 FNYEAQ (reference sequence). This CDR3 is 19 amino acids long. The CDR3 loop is CASSSGTGGFSISAGELFF. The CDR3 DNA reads TGTGCTAGCAGCTCCGGGACAGGGGGCTTCTCTATATCGGCCGGGGAGCTGTTTTTT.